The TCR beta chain under discussion was sequenced for a study of blood T cell repertoires in COVID-19. Germline V gives CDR1 LGHDT, CDR2 YNNKEL (reference sequence). Losses at the gene ends were 5 bases for V and 8 bases for J; bases not matched to a gene: 11. The CDR3 is 14 residues long. Original methodology: Cell counts per sample came from amplifying reference gene primers. Method: immunoSEQ multiplex PCR; TCRdb's copy keeps in-frame clones and lacks some. D and trimming come from the DNA, and the V and J calls and clone size come from that table. Of 200,000 to 250,000 clones listed, roughly 80% are singletons.

The origin of this receptor is a woman under 30 with acute or convalescent COVID-19. Source material: peripheral blood. The gene calls are TRBV3-1 (or the pseudogene TRBV3-2) and TRBJ1-2; 7 nucleotides agree with TRBD1. The CDR3 spells CASSTRQGRGGYTF. The CDR3 DNA sequence: TGTGCCAGCAGCACCCGACAGGGACGAGGAGGCTACACCTTC.